The rows below give T cell receptor beta chains drawn from one sample of a study of blood T cell repertoires in COVID-19. Only in-frame clones appear in the TCRdb table, and some are missing; sequencing was by immunoSEQ multiplex PCR. The sample includes 140,000 to 150,000 clones, about nine tenths of them seen just once. The sequencing input was peripheral blood. The receptors come from a human donor in a cohort sampled during active COVID-19. Each CDR3 is given with its conserved first and last residue. A D gene is named only where the DNA matches it firmly. Size values are once, few and many counts, or a class for expanded clones, and some rows have none.

CDR3nt: TGTGCCAGCAGCGTCTTTCCCTCTGGGGCCAACGTCCTGACTTTC
CDR3aa: CASSVFPSGANVLTF
v_gene: TRBV9
j_gene: TRBJ2-6
abundance: .
d_gene: .

CDR3nt: TGTGCCGTCACAGGGGGACTCTACACAGATACGCAGTATTTT
CDR3aa: CAVTGGLYTDTQYF
v_gene: TRBV6-5
j_gene: TRBJ2-3
abundance: .
d_gene: TRBD1

CDR3nt: TGTGCCAGCTCACCCTCCATCGACAGACCCTATGGCTACACCTTC
CDR3aa: CASSPSIDRPYGYTF
v_gene: TRBV18
j_gene: TRBJ1-2
abundance: .
d_gene: .

CDR3nt: TGTGCCAGCAGTCTCGTCGGGGAGGTTCGCGGCTACAATGAGCAGTTCTTC
CDR3aa: CASSLVGEVRGYNEQFF
v_gene: TRBV7-9
j_gene: TRBJ2-1
abundance: .
d_gene: .

CDR3nt: TGTGCCAGCAGTTACTCACAGGGGGCAAAGGAGACCCAGTACTTC
CDR3aa: CASSYSQGAKETQYF
v_gene: TRBV6-5
j_gene: TRBJ2-5
abundance: .
d_gene: TRBD1

CDR3nt: TGTGCCTGCGGCGGGGGGAGCAATCAGCCCCAGCATTTT
CDR3aa: CACGGGSNQPQHF
v_gene: TRBV19
j_gene: TRBJ1-5
abundance: few
d_gene: .

CDR3nt: TGTGCCAGCAGTTACGTCAGGGGGAAGATGTACGAGCAGTACTTC
CDR3aa: CASSYVRGKMYEQYF
v_gene: TRBV6-6
j_gene: TRBJ2-7
abundance: .
d_gene: TRBD1

CDR3nt: TGTGCCAGTAGTATCGGACAGGGACGAGAGACCCAGTACTTC
CDR3aa: CASSIGQGRETQYF
v_gene: TRBV19
j_gene: TRBJ2-5
abundance: .
d_gene: TRBD1

CDR3nt: TGTGCCAGCAGGGCTGACAGGGGGTTCCTCAATGAGCAGTTCTTC
CDR3aa: CASRADRGFLNEQFF
v_gene: TRBV6-5
j_gene: TRBJ2-1
abundance: .
d_gene: TRBD1

CDR3nt: TGTGCCAGAAGACCTGACGGGACTAGCGGCACCGGGGAGCTGTTTTTT
CDR3aa: CARRPDGTSGTGELFF
v_gene: TRBV7-5
j_gene: TRBJ2-2
abundance: .
d_gene: .

CDR3nt: TGTGCCAGCAGCCAAGGGAGGACTGAAGCTTTCTTT
CDR3aa: CASSQGRTEAFF
v_gene: TRBV7-2
j_gene: TRBJ1-1
abundance: .
d_gene: .

CDR3nt: TGTGCCAGCAGCCATCTCCCGTACGAGCAGTACTTC
CDR3aa: CASSHLPYEQYF
v_gene: TRBV14
j_gene: TRBJ2-7
abundance: .
d_gene: .

CDR3nt: TGTGCCAGCAGTCAAGAATATAGCAATCAGCCCCAGCATTTT
CDR3aa: CASSQEYSNQPQHF
v_gene: TRBV2
j_gene: TRBJ1-5
abundance: once
d_gene: .

CDR3nt: TGTGCCAGCAGTCTCCTACGTGCGGGGGGGCCAGGAGGGGAGCAGTTCTTC
CDR3aa: CASSLLRAGGPGGEQFF
v_gene: TRBV28
j_gene: TRBJ2-1
abundance: .
d_gene: TRBD2

CDR3nt: TGTGCCAGCAGCGGGACAGCGAACACCGGGGAGCTGTTTTTT
CDR3aa: CASSGTANTGELFF
v_gene: TRBV6-5
j_gene: TRBJ2-2
abundance: .
d_gene: TRBD1

CDR3nt: TGTGCCAGCAGCGCCACAGGGGAGAACACTGAAGCTTTCTTT
CDR3aa: CASSATGENTEAFF
v_gene: TRBV7-2
j_gene: TRBJ1-1
abundance: .
d_gene: TRBD1

CDR3nt: TGTGCCAGCAGCTTAGCAGCGGGAGGATTCACAGATACGCAGTATTTT
CDR3aa: CASSLAAGGFTDTQYF
v_gene: TRBV7-8
j_gene: TRBJ2-3
abundance: once
d_gene: TRBD2

CDR3nt: TGTGCCAGCAGCCTCAGGGGGAACACTGAAGCTTTCTTT
CDR3aa: CASSLRGNTEAFF
v_gene: TRBV6-5
j_gene: TRBJ1-1
abundance: .
d_gene: .

CDR3nt: TGTGCCACCCAACGCCAGGAATCCTACGAGCAGTACTTC
CDR3aa: CATQRQESYEQYF
v_gene: TRBV3-1/TRBV3-2
j_gene: TRBJ2-7
abundance: .
d_gene: .

CDR3nt: TGTGCCAGCAGCCAGACGGGGGTCGGGGCCAACGTCCTGACTTTC
CDR3aa: CASSQTGVGANVLTF
v_gene: TRBV3-1/TRBV3-2
j_gene: TRBJ2-6
abundance: .
d_gene: .

CDR3nt: TGTGCCAGTAGAAAGACAGCGAACACTGAAGCTTTCTTT
CDR3aa: CASRKTANTEAFF
v_gene: TRBV19
j_gene: TRBJ1-1
abundance: .
d_gene: .

CDR3nt: TGTGCCAGCAGTTACTCAGCGGGGAACACTGAAGCTTTCTTT
CDR3aa: CASSYSAGNTEAFF
v_gene: TRBV6-5
j_gene: TRBJ1-1
abundance: once
d_gene: .

CDR3nt: TGTGCCAGCAGCCAAGCCGCGGACATGGGCTCCTACAATGAGCAGTTCTTC
CDR3aa: CASSQAADMGSYNEQFF
v_gene: TRBV4-2
j_gene: TRBJ2-1
abundance: .
d_gene: .

CDR3nt: TGTGCCAGCAGTTACTCGAAACGGGGTTTCGGCGACGAGCAGTACTTC
CDR3aa: CASSYSKRGFGDEQYF
v_gene: TRBV6-2/TRBV6-3
j_gene: TRBJ2-7
abundance: .
d_gene: .

CDR3nt: TGTGCCAGCAGCCAGACCGGGACAGAGAATTCACCCCTCCACTTT
CDR3aa: CASSQTGTENSPLHF
v_gene: TRBV11-2
j_gene: TRBJ1-6
abundance: .
d_gene: TRBD1

CDR3nt: TGTGCCAGCAGCAGAGCGATATCTGGAAACATTCAGTACTTC
CDR3aa: CASSRAISGNIQYF
v_gene: TRBV7-2
j_gene: TRBJ2-4
abundance: few
d_gene: .

CDR3nt: TGTGCCAGCAGCCAAGATCGGGGGAAGGGCTATGGCTACACCTTC
CDR3aa: CASSQDRGKGYGYTF
v_gene: TRBV4-2
j_gene: TRBJ1-2
abundance: .
d_gene: .

CDR3nt: TGCGCCAGCAGCCAAGATCGACTGCTTGGAAACACCATATATTTT
CDR3aa: CASSQDRLLGNTIYF
v_gene: TRBV4-3
j_gene: TRBJ1-3
abundance: .
d_gene: .

CDR3nt: TGTGCCAGCAGTTTGCGCAGGGAGCCCCAGCATTTT
CDR3aa: CASSLRREPQHF
v_gene: TRBV12-3/TRBV12-4
j_gene: TRBJ1-5
abundance: .
d_gene: .

CDR3nt: TGCAGCGTTGCACTTTGGGACAGGGGCCACGAGCAGTACTTC
CDR3aa: CSVALWDRGHEQYF
v_gene: TRBV29-1
j_gene: TRBJ2-7
abundance: once
d_gene: TRBD1

CDR3nt: TGTGCCAGCAGCCTCAGGGGGACAGTCCGCTCCTACGAGCAGTACTTC
CDR3aa: CASSLRGTVRSYEQYF
v_gene: TRBV3-1/TRBV3-2
j_gene: TRBJ2-7
abundance: .
d_gene: TRBD1

CDR3nt: TGTGCCACCAGGCGCTCGACAGGGAACACCGGGGAGCTGTTTTTT
CDR3aa: CATRRSTGNTGELFF
v_gene: TRBV24-1
j_gene: TRBJ2-2
abundance: .
d_gene: .

CDR3nt: TGTGCCAGCAGTTATTATTCGAGGGCTGGGCAGCCCCAGCATTTT
CDR3aa: CASSYYSRAGQPQHF
v_gene: TRBV6-2/TRBV6-3
j_gene: TRBJ1-5
abundance: .
d_gene: .

CDR3nt: TGTGCCAGCAGCCTTCTCTTCAATGAGCAGTTCTTC
CDR3aa: CASSLLFNEQFF
v_gene: TRBV5-8
j_gene: TRBJ2-1
abundance: once
d_gene: .

CDR3nt: TGCGCCAGCAGTGGTACAGGGTTAGCCTACGAGCAGTACTTC
CDR3aa: CASSGTGLAYEQYF
v_gene: TRBV5-1
j_gene: TRBJ2-7
abundance: .
d_gene: .

CDR3nt: TGTGCCAGTAGTATCCGGTTACCAGGACAGCCCGGGGAGCTGTTTTTT
CDR3aa: CASSIRLPGQPGELFF
v_gene: TRBV19
j_gene: TRBJ2-2
abundance: .
d_gene: .

CDR3nt: TGCAGCGTTGAAGATCTGACAGGGCTAGGGGAGACCCAGTACTTC
CDR3aa: CSVEDLTGLGETQYF
v_gene: TRBV29-1
j_gene: TRBJ2-5
abundance: .
d_gene: TRBD1

CDR3nt: TGTGCCAGCATGGGGGGGGCAACGGACACTGAAGCTTTCTTT
CDR3aa: CASMGGATDTEAFF
v_gene: TRBV2
j_gene: TRBJ1-1
abundance: .
d_gene: .

CDR3nt: TGTGCCAGCAGCAGACAGTCGGAGGGCTACACCTTC
CDR3aa: CASSRQSEGYTF
v_gene: TRBV7-9
j_gene: TRBJ1-2
abundance: .
d_gene: .

CDR3nt: TGTGCTAGTGGTTTGGGCCGCGGAGTAGCGGGAGGGCGAGTTGAGCAGTTCTTC
CDR3aa: CASGLGRGVAGGRVEQFF
v_gene: TRBV12-5
j_gene: TRBJ2-1
abundance: .
d_gene: TRBD2

CDR3nt: TGTGCCAGCAGTGAGGCCGGGACAGGGGTCGGCAATCAGCCCCAGCATTTT
CDR3aa: CASSEAGTGVGNQPQHF
v_gene: TRBV6-1
j_gene: TRBJ1-5
abundance: few
d_gene: TRBD1

CDR3nt: TGTGCCAGCAGCTTACGATTGGGCAGCACAGATACGCAGTATTTT
CDR3aa: CASSLRLGSTDTQYF
v_gene: TRBV7-9
j_gene: TRBJ2-3
abundance: .
d_gene: .

CDR3nt: TGTGCCAGCAGCTCGGGACTAGCCAATGAGCAGTTCTTC
CDR3aa: CASSSGLANEQFF
v_gene: TRBV7-3
j_gene: TRBJ2-1
abundance: .
d_gene: TRBD2

CDR3nt: TGCGCCAGCAGCTCGGACAGTCGGTCCTATGGCTACACCTTC
CDR3aa: CASSSDSRSYGYTF
v_gene: TRBV5-1
j_gene: TRBJ1-2
abundance: .
d_gene: .

CDR3nt: TGTGCCAGTAGGCCCCACGGGGATGTGGGTCAGCCCCAGCATTTT
CDR3aa: CASRPHGDVGQPQHF
v_gene: TRBV19
j_gene: TRBJ1-5
abundance: .
d_gene: .

CDR3nt: TGTGCCAGCAGCCTCGGCTCCAGCGGGAGAAAAACCGGGGAGCTGTTTTTT
CDR3aa: CASSLGSSGRKTGELFF
v_gene: TRBV11-2
j_gene: TRBJ2-2
abundance: .
d_gene: TRBD2

CDR3nt: TGTGCCAGCAGTTTAGAATTCTCATTGGGAGGATTCGAAGCTTTCTTT
CDR3aa: CASSLEFSLGGFEAFF
v_gene: TRBV27
j_gene: TRBJ1-1
abundance: .
d_gene: .

CDR3nt: TGTGCCAGCACCCCGGGAGTAGGTGAGCAGTTCTTC
CDR3aa: CASTPGVGEQFF
v_gene: TRBV12-3/TRBV12-4
j_gene: TRBJ2-1
abundance: once
d_gene: .

CDR3nt: TGTGCCCGATCCGACAGGGGGGAGACCCAGTACTTC
CDR3aa: CARSDRGETQYF
v_gene: TRBV30
j_gene: TRBJ2-5
abundance: .
d_gene: TRBD1

CDR3nt: TGTGCCAGCAGCGTAGTGCCAGGGGCGGACAATGGCTACACCTTC
CDR3aa: CASSVVPGADNGYTF
v_gene: TRBV9
j_gene: TRBJ1-2
abundance: .
d_gene: .

CDR3nt: TGTGCCAGCAGTTCCCCCGGGACAGGGGGCCTCGAAAACGAGCAGTACTTC
CDR3aa: CASSSPGTGGLENEQYF
v_gene: TRBV6-2/TRBV6-3
j_gene: TRBJ2-7
abundance: .
d_gene: TRBD1

CDR3nt: TGTGCCTGGAAAGACAGGGTCGGTACAGATACGCAGTATTTT
CDR3aa: CAWKDRVGTDTQYF
v_gene: TRBV30
j_gene: TRBJ2-3
abundance: .
d_gene: TRBD1

CDR3nt: TGCGCCAGCCGAAACTTAGCGGGAGGACCCTACGAGCAGTACTTC
CDR3aa: CASRNLAGGPYEQYF
v_gene: TRBV10-2
j_gene: TRBJ2-7
abundance: once
d_gene: TRBD2

CDR3nt: TGTGCCAGCAGCTCCTTCAGGGGAGCCACTGAAGCTTTCTTT
CDR3aa: CASSSFRGATEAFF
v_gene: TRBV7-9
j_gene: TRBJ1-1
abundance: .
d_gene: .

CDR3nt: TGTGCCAGCACCCAAACCCGGGACTACGAGCAGTACTTC
CDR3aa: CASTQTRDYEQYF
v_gene: TRBV7-2
j_gene: TRBJ2-7
abundance: .
d_gene: .

CDR3nt: TGTGCCAGCGGGATACCCGGGACAGTCTCCTACGAGCAGTACTTC
CDR3aa: CASGIPGTVSYEQYF
v_gene: TRBV7-2
j_gene: TRBJ2-7
abundance: .
d_gene: TRBD1

CDR3nt: TGTGCCAGCAGCTTAGGGGCCAGGGGCCTCTCCTACGAGCAGTACTTC
CDR3aa: CASSLGARGLSYEQYF
v_gene: TRBV7-2
j_gene: TRBJ2-7
abundance: .
d_gene: .

CDR3nt: TGTGCCAGCAGTTTACCCGGGACAGGGAACTATGGCTACACCTTC
CDR3aa: CASSLPGTGNYGYTF
v_gene: TRBV6-2/TRBV6-3
j_gene: TRBJ1-2
abundance: .
d_gene: TRBD1